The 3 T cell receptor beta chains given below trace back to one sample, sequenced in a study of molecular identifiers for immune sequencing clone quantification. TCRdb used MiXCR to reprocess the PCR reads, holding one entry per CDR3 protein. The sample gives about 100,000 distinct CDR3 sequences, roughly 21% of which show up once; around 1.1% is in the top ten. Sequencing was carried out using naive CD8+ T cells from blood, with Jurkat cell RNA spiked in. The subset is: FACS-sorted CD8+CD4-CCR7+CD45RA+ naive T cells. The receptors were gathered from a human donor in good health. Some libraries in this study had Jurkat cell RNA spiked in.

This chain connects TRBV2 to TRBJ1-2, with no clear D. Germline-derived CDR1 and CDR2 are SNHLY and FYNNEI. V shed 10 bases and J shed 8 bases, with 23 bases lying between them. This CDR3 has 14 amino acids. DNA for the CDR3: TGTGCCACCGAATCTCCCGAGAGTCTACAAGGCTACACCTTC. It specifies CATESPESLQGYTF.

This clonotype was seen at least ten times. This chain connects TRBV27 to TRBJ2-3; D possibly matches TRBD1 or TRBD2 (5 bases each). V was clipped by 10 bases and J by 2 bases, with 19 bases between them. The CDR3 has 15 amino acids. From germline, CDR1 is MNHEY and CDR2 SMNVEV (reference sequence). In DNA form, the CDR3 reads TGTGCCACCCATCCCCGGGGCAGTCCCACAGATACGCAGTATTTT. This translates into CATHPRGSPTDTQYF.

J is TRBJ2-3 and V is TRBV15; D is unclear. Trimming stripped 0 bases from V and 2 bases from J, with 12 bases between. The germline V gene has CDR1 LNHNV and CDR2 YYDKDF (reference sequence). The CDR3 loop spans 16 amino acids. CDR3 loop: CATSRDGLGVTDTQYF. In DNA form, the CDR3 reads TGTGCCACCAGCAGAGATGGCCTCGGCGTCACAGATACGCAGTATTTT.